These 29 T cell receptor beta chains originate from one sample sequenced in a study of identical twins. TCRdb reprocessed the 5' RACE reads via MiXCR and lists one record per CDR3 protein. The sample records about 460,000 distinct CDR3 sequences, around 14% being singletons. This sample also appeared in a second study, on yellow fever vaccine responses in identical twins.

The specimen sequenced was CD4+ T cells sorted from blood. The origin of the receptors is a woman between 18 and 29 years old in good health.

This chain uses TRBV5-6 with TRBJ2-2; unclear D gene. Germline CDR1 and CDR2: SGHDT and YYEEEE. Trimming took 0 bases from V and 9 from J, leaving 15 bases between them. This CDR3 is 15 amino acids long. The CDR3 DNA reads TGTGCCAGCAGCTTGGGTCGCACAGCTACCCGGGAGCTGTTTTTT. This translates into CASSLGRTATRELFF.

The chain recombines TRBV29-1 with TRBJ2-2, with a tentative D call TRBD2 (7 bases). With 7 bases removed from V and 4 bases from J, the gap between germline ends came to 16 bases. The CDR3 runs 14 residues. Germline values: CDR1 SQVTM, CDR2 ANQGSEA. The CDR3 coding sequence is TGCAGCGCCCCCGCGGGGGCGGGCACCGGGGAGCTGTTTTTT. Translated: CSAPAGAGTGELFF.

The sample holds a few counts of this clonotype. The V gene is TRBV27, the J gene TRBJ2-5, with D perhaps matching TRBD1 (5 bases). Germline V gene lookup returns CDR1 MNHEY and CDR2 SMNVEV (reference sequence). The CDR3 spans 17 residues. V was clipped by 4 bases and J by 2 bases, with 20 bases between them. CDR3 protein: CASSYLGAGLGQETQYF. The CDR3 DNA reads TGTGCCAGCAGTTACCTTGGGGCAGGTTTGGGTCAAGAGACCCAGTACTTC.

Ten or more counts support this clonotype. The genes are TRBV5-1 and TRBJ2-2; no firm D call. Germline V lookup: CDR1 SGHRS, CDR2 YFSETQ. V was clipped by 0 bases and J by 2 bases, with 5 bases between them. This CDR3 has 14 amino acids. The CDR3 coding sequence is TGCGCCAGCAGCTTGGTGCATAACACCGGGGAGCTGTTTTTT. Its protein is CASSLVHNTGELFF. Drawing the rest from reference TRBV5-1 and TRBJ2-2, the complete variable domain is KAGVTQTPRYLIKTRGQQVTLSCSPISGHRSVSWYQQTPGQGLQFLFEYFSETQRNKGNFPGRFSGRQFSNSRSEMNVSTLELGDSALYLCASSLVHNTGELFFGEGSRLTVL.

This clonotype has more than one count but fewer than ten. V gene TRBV5-1 combines with J gene TRBJ2-5, with D unclear. The CDR3 contains 14 residues. Looked up from germline, CDR1 is SGHRS and CDR2 is YFSETQ. Trimming removed 0 bases from V and 5 bases from J, with 11 bases in between. The CDR3 nucleotides are TGCGCCAGCAGCTTGGCCTTAGCCACGGAGACCCAGTACTTC. The encoded protein is CASSLALATETQYF.

The chain combines TRBV7-6 with TRBJ2-5, with D perhaps being TRBD1 or TRBD2 (5 bases each). V was shortened by 5 bases and J by 1 base, with 14 bases between the two germline ends. Germline-derived CDR1 and CDR2 are SGHVS and FNYEAQ. This CDR3 contains 15 residues. The CDR3 is CASSKGLGSQETQYF. CDR3 sequence (DNA): TGTGCCAGCAGCAAGGGGCTGGGGAGCCAAGAGACCCAGTACTTC. The full variable domain, with the rest looked up from reference TRBV7-6 and TRBJ2-5, is GAGVSQSPRYKVTKRGQDVALRCDPISGHVSLYWYRQALGQGPEFLTYFNYEAQQDKSGLPNDRFSAERPEGSISTLTIQRTEQRDSAMYRCASSKGLGSQETQYFGPGTRLLVL.

The CDR3 protein is CASTLQGEETQYF. The CDR3 DNA sequence: TGCGCCAGCACCCTACAGGGCGAGGAGACCCAGTACTTC. J is TRBJ2-5 and V is TRBV5-1, with a tentative D call TRBD1 (6 bases). Germline CDR1 reads SGHRS; CDR2 reads YFSETQ. The CDR3 runs 13 residues. V was cut by 6 bases and J by 5 bases, with 14 bases left in between.

This clonotype has more than one count but fewer than ten. The J gene is TRBJ2-7, the V gene TRBV7-9, with D perhaps matching TRBD2 (5 bases). There are 13 residues in the CDR3. The germline CDR1 and CDR2 sequences are SEHNR and FQNEAQ (reference sequence). Trimming removed 3 bases at V and 4 bases at J, with 10 bases between. The CDR3 is CASSFETMYEQYF. For the CDR3, the DNA is TGTGCCAGCAGCTTTGAGACTATGTACGAGCAGTACTTC.

Notes on this clonotype: The junction does not match germline at one end; this may be a read error. J is TRBJ2-7 and V is TRBV5-1; a possible D gene is TRBD1 (5 bases). The CDR3 has 16 amino acids. Germline loops: CDR1 SGHRS, CDR2 YFSETQ. CDR3: CASSLTAGIPSHEQYF. CDR3 nucleotides: TGCGCCAGCAGCTTGACGGCAGGGATCCCCTCCCACGAGCAGTACTTC.

The chain links TRBV5-1 to TRBJ2-5; 9 bases are a match to TRBD1. After removal of 6 bases from V and 5 bases from J, the junction contained 8 bases not matched to a gene. Per the germline V gene, CDR1 is SGHRS and CDR2 is YFSETQ. The CDR3 sequence is 14 residues long. CDR3 DNA sequence: TGCGCCAGCACCTCTACAGGGGGCCGGGAGACCCAGTACTTC. Translating it yields CASTSTGGRETQYF.

The chain carries TRBV28 and TRBJ2-3; 9 positions match TRBD2. With 5 bases clipped from V and 1 base from J, the junction kept 7 bases outside the gene matches. Looked up from germline, CDR1 is MDHEN and CDR2 is SYDVKM. This CDR3 has 16 amino acids. CDR3 loop: CASSVIAGEGTDTQYF. In DNA, the CDR3 is TGTGCCAGCAGTGTAATAGCGGGGGAGGGCACAGATACGCAGTATTTT.

This clonotype was detected a few times. V and J are TRBV11-2 and TRBJ2-3; TRBD2 matches 8 bases. CDR3 size: 17 residues. With V trimmed by 3 bases and J by 5 bases, 13 bases remained unmatched. Germline CDR1 reads SGHAT; CDR2 reads FQNNGV. The CDR3 nucleotides read TGTGCCAGCAGCTTCCTATTCGGGCGGGGGGCAGGAGATACGCAGTATTTT. Translation gives CASSFLFGRGAGDTQYF.

This clonotype was observed a few times. The V call is TRBV20-1, the J call TRBJ1-2, with D hard to call. The V end was cut by 3 bases, the J end by 1 base, with 9 bases between. CDR1 and CDR2 (germline): DFQATT, SNEGSKA (reference sequence). This CDR3 is 13 amino acids long. The CDR3 DNA is TGCAGTGCTAGCAATGCAGTTAACTATGGCTACACCTTC. It codes for CSASNAVNYGYTF.

V is TRBV30 and J is TRBJ2-3, with TRBD1 as a possible D gene (6 bases). This CDR3 region has 13 residues. Germline V lookup: CDR1 GTSNPN, CDR2 SVGIG (reference sequence). The V and J ends lost 8 bases and 2 bases respectively, with 14 bases between them. The CDR3 is CANRQASTDTQYF. In DNA form, the CDR3 reads TGTGCCAACCGACAGGCTTCCACAGATACGCAGTATTTT. The variable domain in full, with the rest retrieved from reference TRBV30 and TRBJ2-3, is SQTIHQWPATLVQPVGSPLSLECTVEGTSNPNLYWYRQAAGRGLQLLFYSVGIGQISSEVPQNLSASRPQDRQFILSSKKLLLSDSGFYLCANRQASTDTQYFGPGTRLTVL.

This clonotype was counted only a few times. The chain links TRBV7-9 to TRBJ2-1, with D possibly being TRBD2 (7 bases). CDR1 and CDR2 (germline): SEHNR, FQNEAQ (reference sequence). The CDR3 consists of 14 residues. V lost 3 bases, J lost 8 bases, and 14 bases lay in between. DNA of the CDR3: TGTGCCAGCAGCTTGGAGGGGGGGCTCTATGAGCAGTTCTTC. Translated, it gives CASSLEGGLYEQFF.

CDR3 sequence reads: CATSGPSGTGLYEQYF. DNA of the CDR3: TGTGCCACCAGTGGCCCATCCGGGACAGGCCTCTACGAGCAGTACTTC. The V gene is TRBV24-1, the J gene TRBJ2-7; 8 bases map to TRBD1. With 5 bases clipped from V and 3 bases from J, the junction kept 11 bases outside the gene matches. Germline V gene sequence: CDR1 KGHDR, CDR2 SFDVKD. There are 16 residues in the CDR3.

This clonotype was picked up a small number of times. J is TRBJ2-1 and V is TRBV12-5; TRBD1 or TRBD2 may be the D gene (6 bases each). The CDR3 has 19 residues. CDR1 and CDR2 (germline): LGHNT, FRNRAP. V was trimmed by 4 bases and J by 5 bases, leaving 27 bases between them. The CDR3 DNA follows: TGTGCTAGTGGTTCTTGGCCCCAATTAGGGGGGATGTTCGACAATGAGCAGTTCTTC. This gives the protein CASGSWPQLGGMFDNEQFF.

This chain links TRBV6-1 with TRBJ1-2; 9 bases align to TRBD1. Germline CDR1 and CDR2: MNHNS and SASEGT. J lost 8 bases, V lost 7 bases, and 11 bases had no gene match. This CDR3 spans 14 amino acids. CDR3 region: CASKEYRGPGGYTF. The DNA for the CDR3 is TGTGCCAGCAAAGAATACAGGGGGCCGGGGGGCTACACCTTC.

This clonotype was observed at least ten times. This sequence joins TRBV4-2 and TRBJ2-4; no firm D call. The germline V gene has CDR1 LGHNA and CDR2 YNFKEQ. Trimming removed 3 bases from V and 0 bases from J, with 9 bases in between. The CDR3 extends over 15 amino acids. The CDR3 region has the DNA TGTGCCAGCAGCCACCTAAATCTAGCCAAAAACATTCAGTACTTC. Translating it yields CASSHLNLAKNIQYF.

This chain's CDR3 is CASSSIPGQGYEQYF. The CDR3 bases are TGTGCCAGCAGCTCAATCCCGGGACAGGGCTACGAGCAGTACTTC. This chain uses TRBV7-8 with TRBJ2-7; 9 bases are shared with TRBD1. With V trimmed by 4 bases and J by 3 bases, 7 bases remained unmatched. The CDR3 consists of 15 residues. Looked up from germline, CDR1 is SGHVS and CDR2 is FQNEAQ. Combining the CDR3 with reference TRBV7-8 and TRBJ2-7 gives the whole variable domain GAGVSQSPRYKVAKRGQDVALRCDPISGHVSLFWYQQALGQGPEFLTYFQNEAQLDKSGLPSDRFFAERPEGSVSTLKIQRTQQEDSAVYLCASSSIPGQGYEQYFGPGTRLTVT.

This chain links TRBV5-1 with TRBJ2-7; 9 nucleotides agree with TRBD1. This CDR3 is built from 13 residues. CDR1 is SGHRS and CDR2 is YFSETQ in the germline V gene. The trim removed 4 bases at V and 5 bases at J, leaving 4 bases unmatched. CDR3 sequence reads: CASSPRDRDEQYF. Written as DNA, the CDR3 is TGCGCCAGCAGCCCTCGGGACAGGGACGAGCAGTACTTC. The whole variable domain, remainder taken from reference TRBV5-1 and TRBJ2-7, is KAGVTQTPRYLIKTRGQQVTLSCSPISGHRSVSWYQQTPGQGLQFLFEYFSETQRNKGNFPGRFSGRQFSNSRSEMNVSTLELGDSALYLCASSPRDRDEQYFGPGTRLTVT.

In this sample, this clonotype turned up many times. V usage is TRBV28 and J usage is TRBJ2-1; TRBD2 matches 7 bases. Germline lookup yields CDR1 MDHEN and CDR2 SYDVKM. V shed 5 bases, J shed 8 bases, and the junction held 12 bases outside the gene matches. The CDR3 contains 15 residues. The CDR3 DNA reads TGTGCCAGCAGTCCCTCAGGACTAGGATCCCATGAGCAGTTCTTC. Amino acids: CASSPSGLGSHEQFF.

This clonotype has more than one count but fewer than ten. DNA of the CDR3: TGTGCCAGCAGTCCCGATCCCCTAGCGGGGACCTACGAGCAGTACTTC. It codes for CASSPDPLAGTYEQYF. The chain combines TRBV6-1 with TRBJ2-7, with TRBD2 matching 9 bases. With V trimmed by 5 bases and J by 2 bases, 10 bases remained unmatched. The CDR3 extends over 16 amino acids. Germline CDR1 is MNHNS and CDR2 is SASEGT.

The rearrangement uses TRBV20-1 and TRBJ2-7; 9 bases agree with TRBD2. The CDR3 totals 16 residues. CDR1 is DFQATT, CDR2 SNEGSKA, per germline (reference sequence). V was pared by 0 bases and J by 4 bases, with 10 bases of the junction left unmatched. The CDR3 spells CSARDGGGGGMYEQYF. The CDR3 nucleotides read TGCAGTGCTAGAGATGGTGGCGGGGGGGGGATGTACGAGCAGTACTTC.

J is TRBJ2-1 and V is TRBV2; possible D gene TRBD2, 5 bases. Looked up from germline, CDR1 is SNHLY and CDR2 is FYNNEI. The CDR3 contains 13 residues. V lost 8 bases, J lost 5 bases, and 13 bases lay in between. The CDR3 sequence is CASEDFLHNEQFF. In nucleotides, the CDR3 is TGTGCCAGCGAGGACTTTTTGCACAATGAGCAGTTCTTC. Full variable domain (rest looked up from reference TRBV2 and TRBJ2-1): EPEVTQTPSHQVTQMGQEVILRCVPISNHLYFYWYRQILGQKVEFLVSFYNNEISEKSEIFDDQFSVERPDGSNFTLKIRSTKLEDSAMYFCASEDFLHNEQFFGPGTRLTVL.

The chain uses TRBV19 and TRBJ2-1, with 10 bases that match TRBD2. The germline CDR1 and CDR2 sequences are LNHDA and SQIVND (reference sequence). The CDR3 spans 15 residues. Trimming cost V 10 bases and J 1 base; bases outside gene matches: 7. In DNA, the CDR3 is TGTGCCACTCGGACTAGCGGCTTATCCTACAATGAGCAGTTCTTC. The encoded protein is CATRTSGLSYNEQFF. The complete variable domain, with remaining parts taken from reference TRBV19 and TRBJ2-1, reads DGGITQSPKYLFRKEGQNVTLSCEQNLNHDAMYWYRQDPGQGLRLIYYSQIVNDFQKGDIAEGYSVSREKKESFPLTVTSAQKNPTAFYLCATRTSGLSYNEQFFGPGTRLTVL.

This clonotype occurred once. At one boundary the junction diverges from the germline segment, which might be a read error. The chain recombines TRBV3-1 with TRBJ2-7, with D possibly matching TRBD1 (6 bases). The CDR3 runs 18 residues. CDR1 and CDR2 (germline): LGHDT, YNNKEL (reference sequence). CDR3 in DNA: TGTGCCGGCAGCCAAGAGTCAGGAGCCTGGACAGCCGCACCCGAGCAGTACTTC. Its protein is CAGSQESGAWTAAPEQYF.

This clonotype occurred a few times. The chain is built from TRBV5-1 and TRBJ2-5; 10 bases agree with TRBD1. V was clipped by 4 bases and J by 2 bases; unmatched bases: 5. The CDR3 sequence is 15 residues long. Germline-derived CDR1 and CDR2 are SGHRS and YFSETQ. This CDR3 is CASSPDRGWQETQYF. The CDR3 coding sequence is TGCGCCAGCAGCCCGGACAGGGGGTGGCAAGAGACCCAGTACTTC.

In this sample, this clonotype turned up a few times. The J gene is TRBJ2-7, the V gene TRBV28, with D perhaps assigned TRBD1 or TRBD2 (6 bases each). The ends were cut back, 5 bases at V and 0 bases at J, with 17 bases in the middle. The CDR3 totals 16 residues. Germline V gene data show CDR1 as MDHEN and CDR2 as SYDVKM. CDR3 loop: CASSVPRRDNSYEQYF. The CDR3 DNA reads TGTGCCAGCAGTGTCCCTAGGCGGGACAACTCCTACGAGCAGTACTTC.